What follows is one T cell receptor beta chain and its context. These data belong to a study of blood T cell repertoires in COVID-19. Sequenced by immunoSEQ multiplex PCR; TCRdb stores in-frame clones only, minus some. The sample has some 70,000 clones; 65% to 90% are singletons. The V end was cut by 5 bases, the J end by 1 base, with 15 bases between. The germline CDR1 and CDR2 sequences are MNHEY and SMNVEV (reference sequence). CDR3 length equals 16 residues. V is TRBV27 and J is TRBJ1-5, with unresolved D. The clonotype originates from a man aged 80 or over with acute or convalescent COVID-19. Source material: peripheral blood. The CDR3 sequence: CASSPRARVSNQPQHF. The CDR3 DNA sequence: TGTGCCAGCAGTCCAAGGGCGCGGGTCAGCAATCAGCCCCAGCATTTT.